The source of this T cell receptor (beta chain) is a study of cytomegalovirus exposure and HLA in healthy donors. Those who donated were healthy bone marrow donors. CDR3 length: 14 amino acids. Germline assignment: CDR1 SGHTA and CDR2 FQGNSA. V lost 1 base and J 2 bases, leaving 7 bases between the germline ends. Use of 60 Vbeta and 13 Jbeta primers characterized the PCR. The repertoire was sequenced with immunoSEQ multiplex PCR; TCRdb's copy has only in-frame clones and lacks some. Here the sample table reports more than 100,000 clones. The sequenced sample was PBMCs. The TCR sequence derives from a man between 18 and 29 years old in good health and CMV-seronegative. The V call is TRBV7-2, the J call TRBJ2-3; D is uncertain. Written as DNA, the CDR3 is TGTGCCAGCAGCTTAGGAGCCCTCACAGATACGCAGTATTTT. Amino acids: CASSLGALTDTQYF.